This entry lists 28 T cell receptor beta chains sequenced from one sample in a study of CD8+CD57+ T cells in acquired aplastic anemia. It was patients with CD8+CD57+ cell expansion by flow cytometry who were chosen for sequencing. The study profiled TCR beta VDJ and CDR3 using genomic DNA as template. MiXCR was run by TCRdb on the reads, yielding one entry per CDR3 protein. This sample yields around 200,000 distinct CDR3 sequences, of which roughly 50% are seen a single time; about 1.7% belongs to the top ten. The source material was sorted CD4+, CD8+, or CD8+CD57+ T cells (not recorded which) from PBMCs. The source of these receptors is a human donor with aplastic anemia.

The sample holds a few counts of this clonotype. The chain uses TRBV7-6 and TRBJ1-6; tentative D call: TRBD1 (5 bases). Germline CDR1 reads SGHVS; CDR2 reads FNYEAQ. The V and J ends lost 9 bases and 7 bases respectively, with 13 bases between them. The CDR3 is 13 amino acids. The CDR3 sequence is CASTGAANSPLHF. CDR3 bases: TGTGCCAGTACTGGGGCAGCCAATTCACCCCTCCACTTT.

The sample holds many counts of this clonotype. This chain connects TRBV3-1 to TRBJ1-1; no clear D gene. Germline loops: CDR1 LGHDT, CDR2 YNNKEL (reference sequence). The CDR3 has 12 amino acids. V lost 8 bases to trimming and J lost 7 bases, with 14 bases between them. The CDR3 sequence is CASGPYGREAFF. Here the CDR3 DNA reads TGTGCCAGCGGACCGTACGGACGTGAAGCTTTCTTT.

The count of this clonotype is one. The chain uses TRBV7-6 and TRBJ2-7; no definite D call. The V end lost 6 bases, the J end lost 4 bases, and 10 bases lay between the germline ends. Germline V lookup: CDR1 SGHVS, CDR2 FNYEAQ. The CDR3 loop spans 12 amino acids. CDR3 bases: TGTGCCAGCAGTTACTCGATTTACGAGCAGTACTTC. It yields the protein CASSYSIYEQYF. Complete variable domain (other parts from reference TRBV7-6 and TRBJ2-7): GAGVSQSPRYKVTKRGQDVALRCDPISGHVSLYWYRQALGQGPEFLTYFNYEAQQDKSGLPNDRFSAERPEGSISTLTIQRTEQRDSAMYRCASSYSIYEQYFGPGTRLTVT.

V usage is TRBV25-1 and J usage is TRBJ1-3; the D is unclear. V shed 4 bases and J shed 1 base, with 5 bases lying between them. CDR3 size: 13 residues. The V gene's germline CDR1 is MGHDK and CDR2 SYGVNS. The CDR3 is CASSGWSGNTIYF. The CDR3 coding sequence is TGTGCCAGCAGTGGATGGTCTGGAAACACCATATATTTT.

This clonotype showed up many times. This chain uses TRBV6-1 with TRBJ1-2; 7 bases are shared with TRBD1. V shed 6 bases, J shed 3 bases, and the junction held 7 bases outside the gene matches. Per the germline V gene, CDR1 is MNHNS and CDR2 is SASEGT. The CDR3 has 14 amino acids. CDR3 nucleotides: TGTGCCAGCAGCCGGACAGGCGTTCACTATGGCTACACCTTC. Its translation: CASSRTGVHYGYTF.

This clonotype was detected only a few times. The chain has TRBV10-3 and TRBJ1-1, with TRBD1 matching over 9 bases. The CDR3 covers 13 residues. Looked up from germline, CDR1 is ENHRY and CDR2 is SYGVKD. V lost 10 bases to trimming and J lost 3 bases; unmatched junction nucleotides: 6. CDR3 in amino acids: CASSTGGDTEAFF. DNA for the CDR3: TGTGCCAGTTCGACAGGGGGGGACACTGAAGCTTTCTTT.

As regards this clonotype: This could be a read error, since a much larger clone is one nucleotide away. The rearrangement links TRBV12-3 or TRBV12-4 to TRBJ1-1; the match to TRBD1 covers 12 bases. CDR3 size: 17 residues. CDR3 DNA sequence: TGTGCCAGCAGAAAAGGGACAGGGGGCGTCTTGAACACTGGAGCTTTCTTT. Its translation: CASRKGTGGVLNTGAFF.

The CDR3 DNA reads as TGTGCCAGCAGTTTCCGGCCATCTCCTCTAGCCAAAAACATTCAGTACTTC. It is translated as CASSFRPSPLAKNIQYF. This chain joins TRBV27 and TRBJ2-4; D unresolved. Per the germline V gene, CDR1 is MNHEY and CDR2 is SMNVEV (reference sequence). The CDR3 covers 17 residues. V was clipped by 3 bases and J by 0 bases, with 15 bases between them.

This clonotype was seen at least ten times. The V call is TRBV11-2, the J call TRBJ2-6; 7 nucleotides match TRBD1. Looked up from germline, CDR1 is SGHAT and CDR2 is FQNNGV. Trimming at V came to 2 bases and at J to 2 bases, leaving 9 bases not matched to a gene. There are 18 residues in the CDR3. CDR3 region: CASSLYGTARTGANVLTF. The CDR3 bases are TGTGCCAGCAGCTTATATGGGACAGCGAGAACTGGGGCCAACGTCCTGACTTTC.

For this clonotype: It may be a read error: a sequence one base away is much more abundant. The chain has TRBV5-1 and TRBJ2-5; D call uncertain. Germline values: CDR1 SGHRS, CDR2 YFSETQ. V shed 2 bases and J shed 5 bases, with 13 bases lying between them. The CDR3 is 14 residues long. The CDR3: CASSLSGSHETQYF. In DNA, the CDR3 is TGCGCCAGCAGCTTATCCGGGTCCCACGAGACCCAGTACTTC.

This clonotype was seen many times. The chain uses TRBV20-1 and TRBJ2-7; TRBD2 matches 7 bases. V shed 6 bases and J 0 bases; nucleotides not matched to a gene: 11. This CDR3 is 15 amino acids long. Germline loops: CDR1 DFQATT, CDR2 SNEGSKA (reference sequence). CDR3: CSARSGTLSSYEQYF. For the CDR3, the DNA is TGCAGTGCGAGGAGCGGGACCCTCAGCTCCTACGAGCAGTACTTC.

This chain connects TRBV7-6 to TRBJ1-1; TRBD1 might be the D (6 bases). Germline CDR1 reads SGHVS; CDR2 reads FNYEAQ. This CDR3 spans 13 amino acids. V was pared by 6 bases and J by 4 bases, with 12 bases between. CDR3 DNA: TGTGCCAGCAGGGACTCAGGGGCCACTGAAGCTTTCTTT. Encoded protein: CASRDSGATEAFF.

This clonotype was counted many times. For the CDR3, the DNA is TGTGCCAGCAGCTTTAACGGGGTGGGTGAAAAACTGTTTTTT. It translates to CASSFNGVGEKLFF. The J gene is TRBJ1-4, the V gene TRBV9; D gene uncertain. Germline CDR1 SGDLS, CDR2 YYNGEE. Trimming stripped 4 bases from V and 7 bases from J, with 14 bases between. This CDR3 is 14 amino acids long.

This clonotype was seen repeatedly, ten times or more. The DNA for the CDR3 is TGTGCCAGCAGCTTTGACAGGGGCACAGATACGCAGTATTTT. Its translation is CASSFDRGTDTQYF. The gene calls are TRBV5-4 and TRBJ2-3, with 7 bases matching TRBD1. V shed 2 bases, J shed 1 base, and the junction held 1 base outside the gene matches. This CDR3 has 14 residues. Per the germline V gene, CDR1 is SGHNT and CDR2 is YYREEE (reference sequence).

This chain connects TRBV19 to TRBJ1-2, with TRBD1 matching over 9 bases. V gave up 7 bases and J gave up 7 bases; unmatched junction bases: 10. The CDR3 runs to 14 residues. Germline assignment: CDR1 LNHDA and CDR2 SQIVND (reference sequence). Here the CDR3 reads CASILGQGRSGYTF. The CDR3 nucleotides read TGTGCCAGTATCCTGGGACAGGGACGCTCTGGCTACACCTTC.

This rearrangement joins TRBV11-2 to TRBJ2-7, with 9 bases that match TRBD1. CDR1 SGHAT and CDR2 FQNNGV come from the germline V gene. The CDR3 is made up of 13 amino acids. Losses at the gene ends were 5 bases for V and 7 bases for J; bases not matched to a gene: 6. This chain's CDR3 is CASSPGQGREQYF. The CDR3 bases are TGTGCCAGCAGCCCAGGACAGGGGAGGGAGCAGTACTTC.

This chain joins TRBV14 and TRBJ2-1, with TRBD1 matching over 12 bases. Germline V gene data show CDR1 as SGHDN and CDR2 as FVKESK. V lost 5 bases and J lost 7; bases outside the gene matches: 6. The CDR3 length is 15 residues. CDR3 sequence (DNA): TGTGCCAGCAGCGGGGGACAGGGGGCGCAGAATGAGCAGTTCTTC. Translation: CASSGGQGAQNEQFF.

The gene calls are TRBV2 and TRBJ1-6; 11 bases match TRBD1. V lost 6 bases and J lost 9; bases outside the gene matches: 4. Germline V gene sequence: CDR1 SNHLY, CDR2 FYNNEI. The CDR3 is made up of 14 amino acids. The CDR3 sequence is CASRGQGARSPLHF. CDR3 DNA: TGTGCCAGCAGAGGACAGGGGGCGCGTTCACCCCTCCACTTT.

The rearrangement joins TRBV7-3 to TRBJ2-2; D unclear. CDR3 size: 13 residues. Deletions cut 2 bases from V and 9 bases from J, with 10 bases between. In germline, CDR1 is SGHTA, CDR2 FQGTGA. The CDR3 loop reads CASSLATAWELFF. CDR3 nucleotides: TGTGCCAGCAGCTTAGCAACGGCCTGGGAGCTGTTTTTT.

This clonotype appeared many times. The genes are TRBV10-3 and TRBJ2-7, with 15 bases identical to TRBD2. Germline CDR1 and CDR2: ENHRY and SYGVKD. The CDR3 loop spans 18 amino acids. V was pared by 11 bases and J by 1 base, with 15 bases of the junction left unmatched. CDR3 in amino acids: CASGAIGLAGGPSYEQYF. As DNA, the CDR3 is TGTGCCTCCGGTGCTATCGGACTAGCGGGGGGGCCATCCTACGAGCAGTACTTC.

This sequence joins TRBV24-1 and TRBJ2-7; D not certain. The germline gives CDR1 KGHDR, CDR2 SFDVKD. The CDR3 has 13 amino acids. Trimming left V 9 bases short and J 9 bases short, with 20 bases between. The CDR3, as DNA: TGTGCCACCGGACCCACGGCCTACCTCGGGCAGTACTTC. Translating it yields CATGPTAYLGQYF.

The V and J genes are TRBV19 and TRBJ2-7; 7 nucleotides agree with TRBD2. From germline, CDR1 is LNHDA and CDR2 SQIVND (reference sequence). This CDR3 region has 18 residues. V shed 3 bases, J shed 4 bases, and the junction held 18 bases outside the gene matches. The CDR3, as DNA: TGTGCCAGTAGTATCTTGTCGTTCCGGCGGGCGGGGGTTTACGAGCAGTACTTC. Translated, it gives CASSILSFRRAGVYEQYF.

About this clonotype itself: A much larger clone sits a single nucleotide away, making a read error possible. V is TRBV4-1 and J is TRBJ2-1; no definite D call. The CDR3 contains 13 residues. Trimming left V 7 bases short and J 7 bases short, with 14 bases between. The germline V gene has CDR1 MGHRA and CDR2 YSYEKL. The CDR3 spells CASNLGPQNEQFF. The CDR3 nucleotides read TGCGCCAGCAACCTAGGCCCCCAAAATGAGCAGTTCTTC.

This chain links TRBV4-2 with TRBJ1-2, with 10 positions matching TRBD1. Per germline, CDR1 LGHNA and CDR2 YNFKEQ. The CDR3 totals 19 residues. V was pared by 4 bases and J by 6 bases, with 20 bases of the junction left unmatched. For the CDR3, the DNA is TGTGCCAGCAGCCCAAAACCGGGACAGGGGTCTAGAGTTTACCATGGCTACACCTTC. Translating gives CASSPKPGQGSRVYHGYTF.

V gene TRBV20-1 combines with J gene TRBJ2-1, with 9 bases fitting TRBD2. Germline lookup yields CDR1 DFQATT and CDR2 SNEGSKA (reference sequence). The CDR3 is 15 amino acids. V trimming: 4 bases; J trimming: 1 base; junction bases outside the gene matches: 5. The DNA of the CDR3 is TGCAGTGCTAATAGCGGGAGCACGTCCTACAATGAGCAGTTCTTC. Translation gives CSANSGSTSYNEQFF.

The rearrangement links TRBV11-2 to TRBJ1-6; no reliable D call. The CDR3 sequence is 16 residues long. Germline CDR1 and CDR2: SGHAT and FQNNGV. V was trimmed by 2 bases and J by 9 bases, leaving 17 bases between them. CDR3 loop: CASSLKADFYGSPLHF. The CDR3 nucleotides read TGTGCCAGCAGCTTAAAGGCGGACTTCTATGGTTCACCCCTCCACTTT.

The chain carries TRBV20-1 and TRBJ1-4; the D is unclear. Deletions cut 2 bases from V and 5 bases from J, with 9 bases between. The CDR3 loop spans 13 amino acids. Germline V lookup: CDR1 DFQATT, CDR2 SNEGSKA (reference sequence). This CDR3 reads CSARQLPNEKLFF. Written as DNA, the CDR3 is TGCAGTGCTAGACAGCTACCGAATGAAAAACTGTTTTTT.

This clonotype appeared a single time. The V call is TRBV6-1, the J call TRBJ2-3; D unclear. The germline V gene has CDR1 MNHNS and CDR2 SASEGT. Between the trimmed V and J ends, which lost 5 bases and 9 bases, there was a span of 12 bases. The CDR3 extends over 12 amino acids. CDR3 in DNA: TGTGCCAGCAGTCCCATCGGCGAAACGCAGTATTTT. Its translation is CASSPIGETQYF.